The 26 T cell receptor beta chains below all came from one sample that was sequenced in a study of CD8 T cells in Susac syndrome. RNA in amounts of about 0.5 to 1 ug was reverse transcribed with random hexamers. TCRdb used MiXCR to reprocess the immunoSEQ multiplex PCR reads, holding one entry per CDR3 protein. The sample has tens of thousands of distinct CDR3 sequences; just over 95% are singletons. Specimen: CD4+ T cells from PBMCs. The receptors were gathered from a human donor with multiple sclerosis.

This chain uses TRBV7-9 with TRBJ2-7; TRBD1 matches 8 bases. Germline CDR1 is SEHNR and CDR2 is FQNEAQ (reference sequence). The CDR3 covers 16 residues. V was clipped by 1 base and J by 2 bases; unmatched bases: 7. CDR3 bases: TGTGCCAGCAGCTTAGTTGGACAGGGTAACCCCTACGAGCAGTACTTC. Protein product: CASSLVGQGNPYEQYF.

The V gene is TRBV5-1, the J gene TRBJ2-2, with D perhaps TRBD1 (5 bases). The CDR3 consists of 16 residues. Trimming removed 2 bases at V and 2 bases at J, with 13 bases between. Germline CDR1 is SGHRS and CDR2 is YFSETQ. This CDR3 reads CASSFSQGPNTGELFF. The CDR3 nucleotides read TGCGCCAGCAGCTTTAGTCAGGGTCCTAACACCGGGGAGCTGTTTTTT.

The CDR3 sequence is CASSPWTGRYYEQYF. Written as DNA, the CDR3 is TGTGCCAGCAGCCCTTGGACAGGGAGATACTACGAGCAGTACTTC. This chain joins TRBV7-2 and TRBJ2-7, with TRBD1 identical over 8 bases. This CDR3 is 15 amino acids long. The V gene end was trimmed by 5 bases and the J gene end by 3 bases; junction bases not matched to a gene: 9. The germline CDR1 and CDR2 sequences are SGHTA and FQGNSA.

The chain couples TRBV29-1 to TRBJ1-2; D may be TRBD1 (5 bases). The CDR3 loop spans 14 amino acids. V lost 4 bases, J lost 8 bases, and 20 bases lay in between. CDR1 is SQVTM and CDR2 is ANQGSEA in the germline V gene. This chain's CDR3 is CSVGATDSLGGYTF. The CDR3 coding sequence is TGCAGCGTTGGGGCGACAGATTCCTTGGGGGGCTACACCTTC.

As DNA, the CDR3 is TGTGCCAGCAGCTTGGCCGTCAGGGGCTCCACTGAAGCTTTCTTT. Its protein is CASSLAVRGSTEAFF. The genes are TRBV5-6 and TRBJ1-1, with D possibly matching TRBD1 (6 bases). The V end lost 0 bases, the J end lost 4 bases, and 13 bases lay between the germline ends. Germline lookup yields CDR1 SGHDT and CDR2 YYEEEE. The CDR3 contains 15 residues.

The chain recombines TRBV11-2 with TRBJ2-3; D is perhaps TRBD2 (5 bases). Trimming shortened V by 4 bases and J by 0 bases, and 14 bases separated the two germline ends. Germline-derived CDR1 and CDR2 are SGHAT and FQNNGV. CDR3 length: 16 residues. CDR3 residues: CASSSRGAASTDTQYF. The CDR3 nucleotides are TGTGCCAGCAGCTCCCGGGGAGCGGCTAGCACAGATACGCAGTATTTT.

V gene TRBV6-1 combines with J gene TRBJ2-5; unclear D gene. Germline V lookup: CDR1 MNHNS, CDR2 SASEGT. CDR3 length: 14 amino acids. The germline V and J ends were trimmed by 0 bases and 1 base, with 6 bases remaining between them. The CDR3 bases are TGTGCCAGCAGTGAAGCAGGGTTCCAAGAGACCCAGTACTTC. This sequence encodes CASSEAGFQETQYF.

The V and J genes are TRBV24-1 and TRBJ2-1; a weak D match, TRBD1 (6 bases). V was shortened by 3 bases and J by 1 base, with 9 bases between the two germline ends. There are 15 residues in the CDR3. CDR1 and CDR2 from the germline V gene are KGHDR and SFDVKD. The CDR3 DNA follows: TGTGCCACCAGTGATAGTACAGGGTCCTACAATGAGCAGTTCTTC. This sequence encodes CATSDSTGSYNEQFF.

The rearrangement uses TRBV6-5 and TRBJ1-2; possibly TRBD1 for D (6 bases). V was pared by 9 bases and J by 3 bases, with 14 bases between. The CDR3 extends over 13 amino acids. The germline CDR1 and CDR2 sequences are MNHEY and SVGAGI. This CDR3 reads CASRDTSYYGYTF. The CDR3 DNA is TGTGCCAGTAGGGACACCTCTTACTATGGCTACACCTTC.

Regarding this clonotype: A read error may account for a junction end that differs from germline. The chain joins TRBV7-7 to TRBJ2-1; D might be TRBD1 or TRBD2, each matching 5 bases. Germline CDR1 reads SSHAT; CDR2 reads FNYEAQ (reference sequence). This CDR3 is 13 amino acids long. The CDR3 protein is CASSWDRSGEQFF. The CDR3 DNA follows: TGTGCTAGCAGCTGGGACCGTTCGGGGGAGCAGTTCTTC.

CDR3 loop: CSARDPKGVAGYTF. CDR3 nucleotides: TGCAGTGCTAGAGACCCCAAAGGGGTCGCTGGCTACACCTTC. V gene TRBV20-1 combines with J gene TRBJ1-2, with D perhaps matching TRBD1 (5 bases). The CDR3 length is 14 residues. Trimming left V 0 bases short and J 7 bases short, with 15 bases between. Germline V gene sequence: CDR1 DFQATT, CDR2 SNEGSKA (reference sequence).

This sequence joins TRBV5-6 and TRBJ1-1; D is unresolved. Trimming took 4 bases from V and 0 from J, leaving 10 bases between them. Germline values: CDR1 SGHDT, CDR2 YYEEEE. This CDR3 is built from 14 residues. The CDR3 sequence is CASSDLSVNTEAFF. The CDR3 DNA reads as TGTGCCAGCAGCGACCTGTCAGTGAACACTGAAGCTTTCTTT.

V usage is TRBV20-1 and J usage is TRBJ1-5, with no clear D. The germline gives CDR1 DFQATT, CDR2 SNEGSKA (reference sequence). The germline V and J ends were trimmed by 0 bases and 2 bases, with 11 bases remaining between them. This CDR3 has 15 amino acids. The CDR3 nucleotides are TGCAGTGCTAGAGATAATAACCTTCGCAATCAGCCCCAGCATTTT. Translation: CSARDNNLRNQPQHF.

The rearrangement links TRBV6-2 or TRBV6-3 to TRBJ2-7; perhaps TRBD2 as D (5 bases). Germline V gene data show CDR1 as MNHEY and CDR2 as SVGEGT. The CDR3 is 16 amino acids. V was trimmed by 2 bases and J by 0 bases, leaving 14 bases between them. DNA of the CDR3: TGTGCCAGCAGTTACGGTGGCGGGTCGAGCTCCTACGAGCAGTACTTC. This translates into CASSYGGGSSSYEQYF.

V is TRBV28 and J is TRBJ1-5, with 7 bases matching TRBD1. Germline lookup yields CDR1 MDHEN and CDR2 SYDVKM. The CDR3 consists of 16 residues. V lost 3 bases, J lost 2 bases, and 7 bases stayed unmatched. CDR3 amino acids: CASSFLARGRNQPQHF. In DNA form, the CDR3 reads TGTGCCAGCAGTTTTCTGGCGAGGGGGCGCAATCAGCCCCAGCATTTT.

The J gene is TRBJ2-7, the V gene TRBV11-3; D assignment may be TRBD1 or TRBD2 (5 bases each). With 0 bases removed from V and 3 bases from J, the gap between germline ends came to 12 bases. The CDR3 extends over 15 amino acids. Looked up from germline, CDR1 is SGHNT and CDR2 is YENEEA. CDR3 sequence reads: CASSLDGGNYYEQYF. Written as DNA, the CDR3 is TGTGCCAGCAGCTTAGATGGGGGTAATTACTACGAGCAGTACTTC.

The chain employs TRBV29-1 and TRBJ1-1; 7 nucleotides match TRBD1. The CDR3 consists of 9 residues. J was trimmed by 6 bases and V by 8 bases; bases with no gene match: 0. CDR1 is SQVTM, CDR2 ANQGSEA, per germline. As DNA, the CDR3 is TGCAGCACAGGGGCTGAAGCTTTCTTT. Translated, it gives CSTGAEAFF.

This chain joins TRBV7-6 and TRBJ2-6; D gene ambiguous. This CDR3 region has 13 residues. Germline CDR1 is SGHVS and CDR2 is FNYEAQ. V lost 1 base to trimming and J lost 3 bases, with 1 base between them. For the CDR3, the DNA is TGTGCCAGCAGCTTAGGTGGGGCCAACGTCCTGACTTTC. Translated, it gives CASSLGGANVLTF.

The chain employs TRBV29-1 and TRBJ2-7; 8 bases fit TRBD1. CDR3 length: 13 amino acids. The V gene's germline CDR1 is SQVTM and CDR2 ANQGSEA. The trim removed 6 bases at V and 2 bases at J, leaving 6 bases unmatched. CDR3 protein: CSVGQGNTYEQYF. CDR3 bases: TGCAGCGTAGGACAGGGCAATACCTACGAGCAGTACTTC.

The chain couples TRBV5-1 to TRBJ2-1; 8 nucleotides agree with TRBD1. This CDR3 comprises 19 residues. Germline loops: CDR1 SGHRS, CDR2 YFSETQ. J lost 3 bases, V lost 2 bases, and 16 bases had no gene match. The CDR3 bases are TGCGCCAGCAGCTTAGATGGACAGGGTCTACTTGCGGTCTACAATGAGCAGTTCTTC. Translating it yields CASSLDGQGLLAVYNEQFF.

V and J are TRBV5-1 and TRBJ2-1; D perhaps matches TRBD2 (5 bases). Germline loops: CDR1 SGHRS, CDR2 YFSETQ. The CDR3 has 14 amino acids. V gave up 4 bases and J gave up 8 bases, with 16 bases separating them. The CDR3 bases are TGCGCCAGCAGCCAAATACCCGGGAAGGATGAGCAGTTCTTC. Translated: CASSQIPGKDEQFF.

As regards this clonotype: At one end, the junction sequence differs from germline, possibly due to a read error. The chain joins TRBV7-7 to TRBJ1-5, with D tentatively TRBD1 (6 bases). In germline, CDR1 is SSHAT, CDR2 FNYEAQ (reference sequence). The CDR3 runs 16 residues. The CDR3 nucleotides are TGTGCTAGCAACGGAAGGGGGTGGGATAGCAATCAGCCCCAGCATTTT. Translation gives CASNGRGWDSNQPQHF.

This rearrangement joins TRBV4-1 to TRBJ2-2; D possibly corresponds to TRBD1 (5 bases). In germline, CDR1 is MGHRA, CDR2 YSYEKL. V shed 0 bases and J shed 6 bases, with 8 bases lying between them. The CDR3 spans 14 residues. The CDR3 nucleotides are TGCGCCAGCAGCCAAGATTTCAGGGCCGGGGAGCTGTTTTTT. This codes for CASSQDFRAGELFF.

The chain uses TRBV30 and TRBJ1-2, with D possibly being TRBD1 (6 bases). The CDR3 loop spans 14 amino acids. Germline lookup yields CDR1 GTSNPN and CDR2 SVGIG (reference sequence). Trimming shortened V by 0 bases and J by 1 base, and 9 bases separated the two germline ends. The CDR3 DNA follows: TGTGCCTGGAGTGTAACAGGGCTTAACTATGGCTACACCTTC. It translates to CAWSVTGLNYGYTF.

The CDR3, as DNA: TGTGCCAGTAGTATCGTTGCGGGGGTGTCCTACGAGCAGTACTTC. It encodes CASSIVAGVSYEQYF. The J gene is TRBJ2-7, the V gene TRBV19; 7 bases fit TRBD2. CDR1 LNHDA and CDR2 SQIVND come from the germline V gene (reference sequence). The CDR3 length is 15 residues. V trimming: 3 bases; J trimming: 1 base; junction bases outside the gene matches: 6.

The rearrangement uses TRBV18 and TRBJ2-3, with a tentative D call TRBD1 (6 bases). Germline lookup yields CDR1 KGHSH and CDR2 LQKENI. V shed 2 bases and J shed 1 base, with 10 bases lying between them. The CDR3 is made up of 15 amino acids. The CDR3 nucleotides read TGTGCCAGCTCACCATTGGGGGCCGGCACAGATACGCAGTATTTT. Protein sequence: CASSPLGAGTDTQYF.